This T cell receptor (beta chain) was sequenced during a study of beta chain features in type 1 diabetes. Study information: Age and gender were similar between patients and healthy donors, as were cell yields.

The CDR3 covers 15 residues. Each of the CD4+ naive, central memory, regulatory and stem cell-like memory populations was sorted via CD45RO/CCR7/CD25/CD127/CD95/CD27. Reverse transcription of all isolated RNA meant that expressed TCRB transcripts were sequenced. Only in-frame clones appear in the TCRdb table, and some are missing; sequencing was by immunoSEQ multiplex PCR. The sample lists under 350,000 clones, 24% occurring once. Study results and caveats: Shorter TCRB CDR3s, moderately but significantly so, were found in Type 1 diabetes patients in all four CD4+ subsets.

This clone has just a few counts. Its antigen is not identified. This sequence was found in a woman in her 30s with type 1 diabetes. The rearrangement joins TRBV21-1 to TRBJ2-1; TRBD1 is the table's D call and was not checked against the DNA. TRBV21-1 has pseudogene status. Sequencing was carried out using naive CD4+ T cells from blood. The CDR3 here is CASSKSRQGNNEQFF. CDR3 sequence (DNA): TGTGCCAGCAGCAAATCGAGACAGGGGAACAATGAGCAGTTCTTC.